This entry describes one TCR beta chain. Its antigen is unidentified. The entry originates in a study of blood T cells in healthy people across ages. Study-level results: For the donors, CMV status was unknown and possibly confounded expanded clonotype changes.

PCR was performed a second time for roughly 6 to 12 cycles using a sample-barcoded 5' primer and a J-beta primer mix. Each cDNA molecule received a tag from a template-switch adaptor that had 12 random nucleotides. TCRdb passed the 5' RACE reads through MiXCR, listing each CDR3 protein once. This sample has 800,000 or so distinct CDR3 sequences, with 62% found just once. This CDR3 has 16 residues. In germline, CDR1 is SGDLS, CDR2 YYNGEE. With 2 bases clipped from V and 2 bases from J, the junction kept 7 bases outside the gene matches. The chain uses TRBV9 and TRBJ2-3; 8 bases align to TRBD2. The sequence was collected from a man aged 25 to 40 in good health. Sequenced input: blood. In DNA, the CDR3 is TGTGCCAGCAGCGTCTATGCGGGGGGTCTCACAGATACGCAGTATTTT. Translating gives CASSVYAGGLTDTQYF.